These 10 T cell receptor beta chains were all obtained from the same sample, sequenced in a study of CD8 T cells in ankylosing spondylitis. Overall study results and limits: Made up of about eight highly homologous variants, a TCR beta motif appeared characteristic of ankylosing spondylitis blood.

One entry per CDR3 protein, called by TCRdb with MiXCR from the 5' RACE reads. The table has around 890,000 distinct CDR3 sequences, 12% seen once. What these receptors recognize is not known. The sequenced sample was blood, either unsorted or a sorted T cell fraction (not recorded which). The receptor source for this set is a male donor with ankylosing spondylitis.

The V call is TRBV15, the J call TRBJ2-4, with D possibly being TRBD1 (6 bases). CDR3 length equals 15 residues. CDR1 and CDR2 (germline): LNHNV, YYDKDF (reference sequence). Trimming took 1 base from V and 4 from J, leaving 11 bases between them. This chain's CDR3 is CATSRGTVNKNIQYF. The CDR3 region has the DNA TGTGCCACCAGCAGAGGGACAGTCAATAAAAACATTCAGTACTTC. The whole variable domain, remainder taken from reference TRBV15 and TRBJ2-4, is DAMVIQNPRYQVTQFGKPVTLSCSQTLNHNVMYWYQQKSSQAPKLLFHYYDKDFNNEADTPDNFQSRRPNTSFCFLDIRSPGLGDTAMYLCATSRGTVNKNIQYFGAGTRLSVL.

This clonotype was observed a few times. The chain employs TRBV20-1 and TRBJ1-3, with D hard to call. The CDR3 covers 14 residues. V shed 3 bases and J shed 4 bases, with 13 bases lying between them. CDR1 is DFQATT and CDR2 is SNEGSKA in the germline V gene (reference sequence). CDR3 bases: TGCAGTGCTAGGTCCGGGGTAGACGGAAACACCATATATTTT. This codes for CSARSGVDGNTIYF.

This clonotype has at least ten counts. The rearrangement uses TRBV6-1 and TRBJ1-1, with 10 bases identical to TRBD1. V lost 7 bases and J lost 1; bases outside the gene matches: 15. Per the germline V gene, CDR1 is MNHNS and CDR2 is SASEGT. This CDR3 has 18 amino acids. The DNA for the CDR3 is TGTGCCAGCATCCCGCTAGGGGACAGGGGAGGTTGGAACACTGAAGCTTTCTTT. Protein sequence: CASIPLGDRGGWNTEAFF.

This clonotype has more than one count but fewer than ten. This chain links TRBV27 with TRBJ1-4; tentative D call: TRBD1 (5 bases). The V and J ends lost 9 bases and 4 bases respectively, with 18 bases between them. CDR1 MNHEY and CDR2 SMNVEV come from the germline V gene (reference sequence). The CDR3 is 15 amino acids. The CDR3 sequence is CASSRRGPVNEKLFF. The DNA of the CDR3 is TGTGCCAGTTCCAGGCGGGGCCCGGTTAATGAAAAACTGTTTTTT.

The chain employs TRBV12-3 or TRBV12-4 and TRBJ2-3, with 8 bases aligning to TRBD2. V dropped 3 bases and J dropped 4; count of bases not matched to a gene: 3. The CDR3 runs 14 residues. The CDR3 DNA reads TGTGCCAGCAGTTTGCGGGAGGCGGCAGATACGCAGTATTTT. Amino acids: CASSLREAADTQYF.

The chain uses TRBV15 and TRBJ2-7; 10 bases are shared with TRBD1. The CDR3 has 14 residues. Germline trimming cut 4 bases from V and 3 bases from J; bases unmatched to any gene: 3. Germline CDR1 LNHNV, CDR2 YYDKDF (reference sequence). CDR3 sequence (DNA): TGTGCCACCAGCACCAGGACAGGGGGCTACGAGCAGTACTTC. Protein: CATSTRTGGYEQYF. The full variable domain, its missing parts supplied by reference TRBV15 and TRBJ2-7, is DAMVIQNPRYQVTQFGKPVTLSCSQTLNHNVMYWYQQKSSQAPKLLFHYYDKDFNNEADTPDNFQSRRPNTSFCFLDIRSPGLGDTAMYLCATSTRTGGYEQYFGPGTRLTVT.

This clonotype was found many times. DNA for the CDR3: TGTGCCAGCGGGGGGCGGGTGAACACTGAAGCTTTCTTT. It encodes CASGGRVNTEAFF. This chain links TRBV6-1 with TRBJ1-1, with D tentatively TRBD1 (6 bases). Trimming cost V 8 bases and J 0 bases, with 10 bases left between them. This CDR3 comprises 13 residues. The germline gives CDR1 MNHNS, CDR2 SASEGT.

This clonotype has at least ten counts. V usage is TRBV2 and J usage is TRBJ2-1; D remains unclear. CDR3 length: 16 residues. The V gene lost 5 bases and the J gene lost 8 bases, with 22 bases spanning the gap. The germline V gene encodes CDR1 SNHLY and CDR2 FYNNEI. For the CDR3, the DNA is TGTGCCAGCAGTAACCCAAAACCCTCTAACATGGATGAGCAGTTCTTC. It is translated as CASSNPKPSNMDEQFF.

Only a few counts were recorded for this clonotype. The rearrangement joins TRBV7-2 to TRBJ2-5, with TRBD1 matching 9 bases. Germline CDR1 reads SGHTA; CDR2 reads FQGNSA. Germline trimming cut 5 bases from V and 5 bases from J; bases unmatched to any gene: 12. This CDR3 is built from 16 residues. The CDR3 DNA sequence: TGTGCCAGCAGCGGAAGACGGACAGGGGCTCTGGAGACCCAGTACTTC. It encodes CASSGRRTGALETQYF.

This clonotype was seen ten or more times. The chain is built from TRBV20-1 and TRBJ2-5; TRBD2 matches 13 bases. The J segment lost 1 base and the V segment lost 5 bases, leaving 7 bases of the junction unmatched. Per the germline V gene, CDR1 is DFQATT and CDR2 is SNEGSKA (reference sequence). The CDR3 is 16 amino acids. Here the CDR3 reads CSAHGTSGTFQETQYF. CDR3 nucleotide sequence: TGCAGTGCTCATGGGACTAGCGGGACCTTCCAAGAGACCCAGTACTTC.